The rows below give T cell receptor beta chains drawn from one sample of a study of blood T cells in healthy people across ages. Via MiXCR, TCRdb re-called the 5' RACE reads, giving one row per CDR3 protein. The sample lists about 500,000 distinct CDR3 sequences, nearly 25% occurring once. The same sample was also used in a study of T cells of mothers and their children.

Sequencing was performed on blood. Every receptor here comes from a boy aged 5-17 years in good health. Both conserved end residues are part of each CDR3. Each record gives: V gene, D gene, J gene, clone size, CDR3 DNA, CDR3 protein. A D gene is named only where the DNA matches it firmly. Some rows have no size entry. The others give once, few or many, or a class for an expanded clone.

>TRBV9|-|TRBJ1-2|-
TGTGCCAGCAGCGTAGATCAGGGTTCCTATGGCTACACCTTC
CASSVDQGSYGYTF
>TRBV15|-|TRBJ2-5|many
TGTGCCACCAGCTCAGGGGAGACCCAGTACTTC
CATSSGETQYF
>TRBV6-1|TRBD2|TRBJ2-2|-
TGTGCCAGCAGTCCCCTGGGAGCGGGGGGATTCACCGGGGAGCTGTTTTTT
CASSPLGAGGFTGELFF
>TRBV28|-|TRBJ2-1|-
TGTGCCAGCAGTTTATTGTTAGTCGACCAGAATGAGCAGTTCTTC
CASSLLLVDQNEQFF
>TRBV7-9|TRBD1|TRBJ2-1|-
TGTGCCAGCGATCCAGGGGGCAATGAGCAGTTCTTC
CASDPGGNEQFF
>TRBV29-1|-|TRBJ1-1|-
TGCAGCGTTGGCTACGACGGGAACACTGAAGCTTTCTTT
CSVGYDGNTEAFF
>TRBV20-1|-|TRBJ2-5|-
TGCAGTGCTATGACCCTGGAGACCCAGTACTTC
CSAMTLETQYF
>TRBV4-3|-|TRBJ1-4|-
TGCGCCAGCAGCCTACGACTTAGCGCAACTAATGAAAAACTGTTTTTT
CASSLRLSATNEKLFF
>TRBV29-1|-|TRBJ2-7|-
TGCAGCGTCAGAGAAAACGAGCAGTACTTC
CSVRENEQYF
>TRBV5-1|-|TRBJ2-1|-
TGCGCCAGCAGCTTGGGAGTCGGAGACAATGAGCAGTTCTTC
CASSLGVGDNEQFF
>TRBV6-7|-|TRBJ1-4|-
TGTGCCAGCAGTTACTTAATGAATGACCTTAATGAAAAACTGTTTTTT
CASSYLMNDLNEKLFF
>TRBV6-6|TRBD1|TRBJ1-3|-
TGTGCCAGCAGTCCCAGGGGGCAGAACACCATATATTTT
CASSPRGQNTIYF
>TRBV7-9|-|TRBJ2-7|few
TGTGCCAGCAGATCGGACGCCGACGAGCAGTGCTTC
CASRSDADEQCF